The 22 T cell receptor beta chains below all came from one sample that was sequenced in a study of blood T cells in healthy people across ages. PCR was performed a second time for about 7 to 12 cycles using a sample-barcoded 5' primer and a J-beta primer mix. TCRdb re-derived calls from the 5' RACE reads in MiXCR, one entry per CDR3 protein. The sample yields over 1,500,000 distinct CDR3 sequences, about 50% seen once. The sequenced material came from blood. These receptors all come from a woman aged 40-49 years in good health.

This clonotype was found a few times. The genes are TRBV7-2 and TRBJ1-1; 9 positions agree with TRBD1. The CDR3 consists of 13 residues. Germline V CDR1 and CDR2: SGHTA, FQGNSA. V shed 6 bases and J 5 bases; nucleotides not matched to a gene: 4. The CDR3 protein is CASRTQGATEAFF. The DNA of the CDR3 is TGTGCCAGCAGGACACAGGGGGCAACTGAAGCTTTCTTT.

This clonotype was detected a few times. The J gene is TRBJ2-3, the V gene TRBV13, with 8 nucleotides matching TRBD2. The trim removed 5 bases at V and 1 base at J, leaving 8 bases unmatched. This CDR3 comprises 16 residues. Germline CDR1 and CDR2: PRHDT and FYEKMQ (reference sequence). The CDR3 spells CASSNPGGQRTDTQYF. The CDR3 DNA reads as TGTGCCAGCAGCAACCCGGGGGGGCAGCGCACAGATACGCAGTATTTT.

The chain combines TRBV7-8 with TRBJ2-1, with 12 nucleotides matching TRBD2. Unmatched junction bases numbered 12, after V lost 5 bases and J lost 4 bases. The CDR3 extends over 18 amino acids. The germline V gene has CDR1 SGHVS and CDR2 FQNEAQ. CDR3 DNA: TGTGCCAGCAGCAGACGGACTAGCGGGGCCACACAATACAATGAGCAGTTCTTC. Amino acid sequence: CASSRRTSGATQYNEQFF. The complete variable domain, with remaining parts taken from reference TRBV7-8 and TRBJ2-1, reads GAGVSQSPRYKVAKRGQDVALRCDPISGHVSLFWYQQALGQGPEFLTYFQNEAQLDKSGLPSDRFFAERPEGSVSTLKIQRTQQEDSAVYLCASSRRTSGATQYNEQFFGPGTRLTVL.

The V gene is TRBV3-1, the J gene TRBJ2-1; D is undetermined. The V and J ends lost 0 bases and 9 bases respectively, with 6 bases between them. The CDR3 has 12 amino acids. Germline values: CDR1 LGHDT, CDR2 YNNKEL (reference sequence). The CDR3 DNA is TGTGCCAGCAGCCAAGATTTCGGTGAGCAGTTCTTC. It translates to CASSQDFGEQFF.

The rearrangement joins TRBV20-1 to TRBJ2-7; possibly TRBD2 for D (6 bases). From germline, CDR1 is DFQATT and CDR2 SNEGSKA (reference sequence). The CDR3 is 14 residues long. Trimming shortened V by 5 bases and J by 4 bases, and 18 bases separated the two germline ends. The CDR3 is CSAGSIGLSYEQYF. The CDR3 DNA is TGCAGTGCTGGGAGTATAGGACTATCTTACGAGCAGTACTTC.

The chain links TRBV5-1 to TRBJ1-3; perhaps TRBD1 as D (5 bases). The CDR3 is 16 amino acids. The ends were cut back, 4 bases at V and 0 bases at J, with 14 bases in the middle. Germline assignment: CDR1 SGHRS and CDR2 YFSETQ. The DNA for the CDR3 is TGCGCCAGCAGCCTAACAGGTTCCGACTCTGGAAACACCATATATTTT. Amino acid sequence: CASSLTGSDSGNTIYF.

The CDR3 region is CASSQTRISRTDTQYF. The CDR3 bases are TGTGCCAGCAGCCAAACCCGAATCTCTCGCACAGATACGCAGTATTTT. The chain couples TRBV11-2 to TRBJ2-3; D uncertain. Germline lookup yields CDR1 SGHAT and CDR2 FQNNGV. The CDR3 spans 16 residues. Trimming pared 5 bases from V and 1 base from J, leaving 16 bases between.

This clonotype came up a few times. The genes are TRBV18 and TRBJ2-6; 9 bases map to TRBD1. Germline CDR1 KGHSH, CDR2 LQKENI. This CDR3 has 17 residues. After removal of 0 bases from V and 0 bases from J, the junction contained 0 bases not matched to a gene. The CDR3 DNA sequence: TGTGCCAGCTCACCACCGGGACAGGGCTCTGGGGCCAACGTCCTGACTTTC. This gives the protein CASSPPGQGSGANVLTF.

V and J are TRBV20-1 and TRBJ2-3; D gene ambiguous. The V and J ends lost 3 bases and 1 base respectively, with 8 bases between them. Looked up from germline, CDR1 is DFQATT and CDR2 is SNEGSKA (reference sequence). The CDR3 extends over 13 amino acids. As DNA, the CDR3 is TGCAGTGCTAGGCCGATGGGCACAGATACGCAGTATTTT. Translation gives CSARPMGTDTQYF.

This sequence joins TRBV5-1 and TRBJ2-3; 8 bases map to TRBD1. J lost 2 bases, V lost 4 bases, and 9 bases had no gene match. The CDR3 runs 16 residues. Germline values: CDR1 SGHRS, CDR2 YFSETQ. The CDR3 reads CASSLGAGGFTDTQYF. The CDR3 DNA is TGCGCCAGCAGCCTGGGGGCAGGGGGCTTCACAGATACGCAGTATTTT. The complete variable domain, with remaining parts taken from reference TRBV5-1 and TRBJ2-3, reads KAGVTQTPRYLIKTRGQQVTLSCSPISGHRSVSWYQQTPGQGLQFLFEYFSETQRNKGNFPGRFSGRQFSNSRSEMNVSTLELGDSALYLCASSLGAGGFTDTQYFGPGTRLTVL.

This clonotype was seen a handful of times. The chain combines TRBV6-2 or TRBV6-3 with TRBJ2-4, with a possible D match to TRBD2 (5 bases). The J call may be faulty, since TRBJ2-7 better matches the DNA end. The CDR3 extends over 15 amino acids. Germline loops: CDR1 MNHEY, CDR2 SVGEGT. CDR3 nucleotides: TGTGCCAGCAGTTACTCACGAATGGAGGCTGGCGAGCAGTACTTC. Amino acid sequence: CASSYSRMEAGEQYF.

The rearrangement links TRBV20-1 to TRBJ1-2; D remains unclear. This CDR3 is built from 13 residues. V was shortened by 2 bases and J by 7 bases, with 14 bases between the two germline ends. CDR1 and CDR2 (germline): DFQATT, SNEGSKA (reference sequence). The CDR3 loop reads CSARIPGMGGYTF. DNA of the CDR3: TGCAGTGCTAGAATTCCGGGGATGGGTGGCTACACCTTC.

This clonotype was seen a few times. The CDR3 spells CASSQGTSGAPYEQYF. The CDR3 region has the DNA TGTGCCAGCAGCCAAGGGACTAGCGGGGCCCCCTACGAGCAGTACTTC. The chain is built from TRBV4-2 and TRBJ2-7, with 12 bases lining up with TRBD2. V gave up 1 base and J gave up 2 bases; unmatched junction bases: 3. This CDR3 region has 16 residues. Germline CDR1 and CDR2: LGHNA and YNFKEQ.

This rearrangement joins TRBV10-3 to TRBJ2-7; perhaps TRBD1 as D (5 bases). Trimming pared 10 bases from V and 3 bases from J, leaving 13 bases between. The V gene's germline CDR1 is ENHRY and CDR2 SYGVKD. CDR3 size: 12 residues. CDR3 sequence reads: CATSDQGYEQYF. CDR3 sequence (DNA): TGTGCCACCTCGGATCAGGGCTACGAGCAGTACTTC.

This clonotype was seen at least ten times. The chain employs TRBV5-1 and TRBJ2-7; 7 bases are shared with TRBD2. The germline gives CDR1 SGHRS, CDR2 YFSETQ. V lost 6 bases and J lost 0; bases outside the gene matches: 3. CDR3 length: 13 residues. CDR3 protein: CASTTGGSYEQYF. Here the CDR3 DNA reads TGCGCCAGCACAACGGGAGGCTCCTACGAGCAGTACTTC.

The sample holds many counts of this clonotype. This chain joins TRBV4-2 and TRBJ2-3, with TRBD2 identical over 7 bases. The CDR3 has 16 amino acids. The ends lost 0 bases at V and 4 bases at J; junction bases unmatched: 7. The V gene's germline CDR1 is LGHNA and CDR2 YNFKEQ. The CDR3 here is CASSQDASGDADTQYF. Here the CDR3 DNA reads TGTGCCAGCAGCCAAGACGCGAGCGGGGACGCAGATACGCAGTATTTT.

The chain couples TRBV3-1 to TRBJ1-6; no firm D call. The germline V gene has CDR1 LGHDT and CDR2 YNNKEL (reference sequence). The CDR3 has 14 residues. The V end was cut by 3 bases, the J end by 7 bases, with 10 bases between. The CDR3 DNA sequence: TGTGCCAGCAGCCATAAACTTCCCAATTCACCCCTCCACTTT. Translated: CASSHKLPNSPLHF.

Worth noting for this clonotype: It is unclear where the CDR3 begins or ends on the DNA, so no DNA is shown, and the CDR3 is as TCRdb lists it. The chain joins TRBV9 to TRBJ2-2; the D call in the table, TRBD1, was not verified against the DNA. A total of 18 residues make up the CDR3, ends included. Germline V CDR1 and CDR2: SGDLS, YYNGEE. CDR3: CASSVVSGPVEDTGELFF.

There are a few counts of this clonotype. This rearrangement joins TRBV29-1 to TRBJ2-1; possible D gene TRBD1, 5 bases. The CDR3 contains 11 residues. Germline V lookup: CDR1 SQVTM, CDR2 ANQGSEA. Trimming removed 6 bases from V and 8 bases from J, with 11 bases in between. CDR3 sequence (DNA): TGCAGCGTCACCAGGGTCGATGAGCAGTTCTTC. This translates into CSVTRVDEQFF.

There are a few counts of this clonotype. The chain uses TRBV29-1 and TRBJ1-4; D perhaps matches TRBD1 (6 bases). V was pared by 7 bases and J by 1 base, with 13 bases between. The germline V gene encodes CDR1 SQVTM and CDR2 ANQGSEA. The CDR3 spans 14 residues. The CDR3 protein is CSAEGGRTNEKLFF. The CDR3 coding sequence is TGCAGCGCCGAGGGGGGGAGAACTAATGAAAAACTGTTTTTT.

A few counts support this clonotype. The chain is built from TRBV29-1 and TRBJ1-5, with 7 bases fitting TRBD1. The V segment lost 4 bases and the J segment 5 bases; nucleotides outside the gene matches: 5. Germline V gives CDR1 SQVTM, CDR2 ANQGSEA. The CDR3 is 13 residues long. CDR3 protein: CSVAGGRDQPQHF. CDR3 bases: TGCAGCGTTGCAGGGGGTCGAGATCAGCCCCAGCATTTT. Using reference TRBV29-1 and TRBJ1-5 for the parts outside the CDR3, the full variable domain is SAVISQKPSRDICQRGTSLTIQCQVDSQVTMMFWYRQQPGQSLTLIATANQGSEATYESGFVIDKFPISRPNLTFSTLTVSNMSPEDSSIYLCSVAGGRDQPQHFGDGTRLSIL.

This clonotype was counted between two and nine times. This chain joins TRBV9 and TRBJ2-1, with 9 bases that match TRBD2. The germline V gene has CDR1 SGDLS and CDR2 YYNGEE. The CDR3 extends over 14 amino acids. V lost 0 bases and J lost 8; bases outside the gene matches: 3. The CDR3 protein is CASSVGGGAYEQFF. CDR3 nucleotides: TGTGCCAGCAGCGTAGGCGGGGGGGCCTATGAGCAGTTCTTC.